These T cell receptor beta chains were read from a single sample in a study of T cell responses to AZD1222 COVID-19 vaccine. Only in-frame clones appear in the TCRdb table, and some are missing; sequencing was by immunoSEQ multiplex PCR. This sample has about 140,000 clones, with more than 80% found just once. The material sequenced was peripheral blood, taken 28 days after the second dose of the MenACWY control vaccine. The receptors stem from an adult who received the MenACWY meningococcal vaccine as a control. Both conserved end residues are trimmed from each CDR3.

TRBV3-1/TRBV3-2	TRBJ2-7	ASSQDCYKVSPRSSYEQY
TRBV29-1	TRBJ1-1	SAPDRFDTEAF
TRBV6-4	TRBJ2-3	ASSPQTSGGARTQY
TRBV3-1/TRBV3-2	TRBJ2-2	ASSQVTGGTGELF
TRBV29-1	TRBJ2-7	SVVDSPYEQY
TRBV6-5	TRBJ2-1	ASSKGQGDNEQF
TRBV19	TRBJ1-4	ASSPGTVGNEKLF
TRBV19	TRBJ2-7	ASRGRTRPYEQY
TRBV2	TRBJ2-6	ASSEFPGPGANVLT
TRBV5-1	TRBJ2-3	ASSRDVGNTDTQY
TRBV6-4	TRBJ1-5	ASSDDASGNQPQH
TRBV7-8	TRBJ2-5	ASSPLVSVTGGLETQY
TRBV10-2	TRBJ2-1	ASSAQLYNEQF
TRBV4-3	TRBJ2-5	ASSQGGSGQETQY
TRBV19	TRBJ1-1	ASSRRTDMNTEAF
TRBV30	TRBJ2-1	AWSVRVSYNEQF
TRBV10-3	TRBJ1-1	AISEPTTGNTEAF
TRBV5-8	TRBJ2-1	ASSSSIGTGYNEQF
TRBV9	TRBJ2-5	ASSGDGETQY
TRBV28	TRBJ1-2	ASRTGTNYGYT
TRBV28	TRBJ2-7	ASSKQLHFSYEQY
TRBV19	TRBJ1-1	ASSTGQVMNTEAF
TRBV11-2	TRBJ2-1	ASSKLQGIYNEQF
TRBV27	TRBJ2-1	ASSRGPYNEQF
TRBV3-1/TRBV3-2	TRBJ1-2	ASSQADRGYGYT
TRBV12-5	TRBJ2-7	ASGLSGSGWD
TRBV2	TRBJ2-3	ASSAWTSGVTDTQY
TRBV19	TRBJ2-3	ASTMIGGLGDTQY
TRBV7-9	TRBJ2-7	ASSAQESSYEQY
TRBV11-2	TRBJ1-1	ASSLNRAAEAF
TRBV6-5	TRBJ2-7	ASSRDSTYEQY
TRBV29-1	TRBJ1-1	SVAWRGDRDTEAF
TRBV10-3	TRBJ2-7	AISGGQDDEQY
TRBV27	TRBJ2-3	ASTSHLTDTQY